The present entry profiles one T cell receptor (beta chain) with its context. Its antigen is unknown. The source of the sample is a study of post-analysis software for immune sequencing data. The wider study: As for disease course, relapsing-remitting, secondary progressive and progressive-relapsing multiple sclerosis were all included.

Trimming left V 6 bases short and J 1 base short, with 8 bases between. The germline CDR1 and CDR2 sequences are KGHDR and SFDVKD. The length of the CDR3 is 13 residues. cDNA libraries of TCR beta carried unique molecular identifiers. TCRdb passed the PCR reads through MiXCR, listing each CDR3 protein once. The repertoire consists of approximately 440,000 distinct CDR3 sequences, with around 40% occurring once and the leading ten covering about 12%. General observations from the study: Among a few TRBV segments more frequent in patients than controls were TRBV5-6, TRBV5-1 and TRBV20-1. The authors found that F measure strongly co-clustered same-batch samples.

The genes are TRBV24-1 and TRBJ1-2, with D uncertain. Sequences were obtained from blood. This receptor was obtained from a girl aged 5-17 years with multiple sclerosis. The CDR3 DNA reads TGTGCCACCAGTCGCGATAATAACTATGGCTACACCTTC. It translates to CATSRDNNYGYTF.